The present TCR beta chain was sequenced within a study of cytomegalovirus exposure and HLA in healthy donors. Study context: A previous analysis identified around 120 million unique TCR beta sequences derived from around 180 million T cells.

The study's findings and limits: It was reported that TCR beta sequences correctly inferred the HLA-A and HLA-B alleles for most subjects.

Comments on this clone: Its antigen remains unidentified.

It was with 60 Vbeta and 13 Jbeta primers that the PCR ran. The assay was immunoSEQ multiplex PCR, and TCRdb's table has in-frame clones only and misses some. The table records 35,000 to 50,000 clones, roughly 64% of them present only once. Source material: PBMCs. The origin of this receptor is a man in his fifties or sixties in good health and CMV-seropositive.

In DNA form, the CDR3 reads TGCAGCGTTGGACAGGGATGGAAGGGCTATGGCTACACCTTC. The encoded protein is CSVGQGWKGYGYTF. The V call is TRBV29-1, the J call TRBJ1-2; 7 positions agree with TRBD1. In germline, CDR1 is SQVTM, CDR2 ANQGSEA. Trimming cost V 4 bases and J 4 bases; bases outside gene matches: 9. The CDR3 covers 14 residues.